The 8 T cell receptor beta chains given below trace back to one sample, sequenced in a study of blood T cell repertoires in COVID-19. Generated by immunoSEQ multiplex PCR, the TCRdb table keeps only in-frame clones and is missing some. The data show around 130,000 clones, approximately 86% seen once. The sequencing input was PBMCs or T cells enriched from blood (not recorded which). All receptors come from a woman between 50 and 59 years old who had recovered from COVID-19.

V is TRBV10-3 and J is TRBJ2-2; D unresolved. Trimming pared 2 bases from V and 2 bases from J, leaving 9 bases between. The length of the CDR3 is 15 residues. Germline-derived CDR1 and CDR2 are ENHRY and SYGVKD. The CDR3 sequence is CAISETGSNTGELFF. The CDR3 DNA reads TGTGCCATCAGTGAGACCGGGTCCAACACCGGGGAGCTGTTTTTT.

The chain links TRBV2 to TRBJ2-3; 10 bases align to TRBD2. This CDR3 has 15 residues. The V gene's germline CDR1 is SNHLY and CDR2 FYNNEI. Trimming took 8 bases from V and 2 from J; bases not matched to a gene: 7. CDR3 protein: CASPRAGGATDTQYF. The CDR3 region has the DNA TGTGCCAGCCCCCGAGCGGGGGGGGCCACAGATACGCAGTATTTT.

The chain uses TRBV5-4 and TRBJ1-4; no reliable D call. The V end was cut by 1 base, the J end by 3 bases, with 7 bases between. This CDR3 comprises 14 residues. Germline CDR1 is SGHNT and CDR2 is YYREEE (reference sequence). This CDR3 is CASSLSSSNEKLFF. DNA for the CDR3: TGTGCCAGCAGCTTGTCCTCGTCTAATGAAAAACTGTTTTTT.

V gene TRBV4-1 combines with J gene TRBJ1-3; D might be TRBD1 (5 bases). The germline V gene has CDR1 MGHRA and CDR2 YSYEKL. The CDR3 is 17 amino acids. Trimming shortened V by 3 bases and J by 0 bases, and 15 bases separated the two germline ends. The CDR3 region is CASSQEGTGGSGNTIYF. CDR3 bases: TGCGCCAGCAGCCAGGAAGGGACGGGGGGCTCTGGAAACACCATATATTTT.

V gene TRBV5-6 combines with J gene TRBJ2-7; 9 positions match TRBD1. CDR3 length equals 14 residues. V lost 4 bases to trimming and J lost 2 bases; unmatched junction nucleotides: 4. Germline CDR1 and CDR2: SGHDT and YYEEEE. The CDR3 sequence is CASSRDRVAYEQYF. The CDR3 region has the DNA TGTGCCAGCAGCCGGGACAGGGTGGCCTACGAGCAGTACTTC.

The gene calls are TRBV5-1 and TRBJ2-7; D ambiguous. From germline, CDR1 is SGHRS and CDR2 YFSETQ. This CDR3 region has 14 residues. V lost 2 bases and J 5 bases, leaving 14 bases between the germline ends. The CDR3 coding sequence is TGCGCCAGCAGCTTTGAGGTGGTTGAACACGAGCAGTACTTC. Protein sequence: CASSFEVVEHEQYF.

The chain recombines TRBV6-4 with TRBJ1-1; the D gene is possibly TRBD1 (5 bases). Trimming left V 2 bases short and J 1 base short, with 5 bases between. Germline values: CDR1 MRHNA, CDR2 SNTAGT. The CDR3 length is 13 residues. The CDR3 is CASSDGQNTEAFF. CDR3 DNA sequence: TGTGCCAGCAGTGACGGACAGAACACTGAAGCTTTCTTT.

The rearrangement joins TRBV19 to TRBJ1-1, with D possibly TRBD1 on 6 matching bases. CDR3 length equals 12 residues. With 7 bases removed from V and 6 bases from J, the gap between germline ends came to 12 bases. The V gene's germline CDR1 is LNHDA and CDR2 SQIVND (reference sequence). The CDR3 nucleotides read TGTGCCAGTATTGCGGCAGGGGCTGAAGCTTTCTTT. It specifies CASIAAGAEAFF.